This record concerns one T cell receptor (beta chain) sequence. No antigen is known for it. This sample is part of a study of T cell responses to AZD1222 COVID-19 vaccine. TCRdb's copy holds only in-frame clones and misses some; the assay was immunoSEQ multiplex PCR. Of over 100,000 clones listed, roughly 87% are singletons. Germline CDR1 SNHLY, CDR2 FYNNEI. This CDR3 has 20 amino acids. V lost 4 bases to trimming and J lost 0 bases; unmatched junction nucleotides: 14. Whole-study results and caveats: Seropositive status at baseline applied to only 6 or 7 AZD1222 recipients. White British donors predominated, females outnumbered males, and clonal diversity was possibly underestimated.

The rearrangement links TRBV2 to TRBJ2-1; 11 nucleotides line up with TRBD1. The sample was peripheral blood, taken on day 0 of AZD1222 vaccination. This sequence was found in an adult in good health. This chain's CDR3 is CASSGTRTGGEKSSYNEQFF. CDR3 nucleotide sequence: TGTGCCAGCAGTGGAACTAGGACAGGGGGCGAAAAGAGCTCCTACAATGAGCAGTTCTTC.